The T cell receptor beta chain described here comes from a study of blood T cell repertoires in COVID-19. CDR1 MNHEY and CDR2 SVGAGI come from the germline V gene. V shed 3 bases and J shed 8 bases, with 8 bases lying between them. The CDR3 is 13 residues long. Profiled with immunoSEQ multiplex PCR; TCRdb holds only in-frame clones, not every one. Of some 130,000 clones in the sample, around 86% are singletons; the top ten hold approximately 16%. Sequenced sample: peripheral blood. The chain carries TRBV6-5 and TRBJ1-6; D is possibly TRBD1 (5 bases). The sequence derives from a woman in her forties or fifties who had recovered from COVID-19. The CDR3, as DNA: TGTGCCAGCAGTTATACGGGGGATTCACCCCTCCACTTT. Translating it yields CASSYTGDSPLHF.